The rows below give T cell receptor beta chains drawn from one sample of a study of cytomegalovirus exposure and HLA in healthy donors. Repertoires were generated with immunoSEQ multiplex PCR, while TCRdb's copy carries only in-frame clones and drops some. The sample lists approximately 170,000 clones; roughly 80% were seen once. Sequenced material: PBMCs. These receptor sequences come from a woman between 45 and 65 years old in good health and CMV-seropositive. Each CDR3 is given with its conserved first and last residue. D genes are given only for firm matches. Clone sizes are given selectively: once, few, many, or a class where the clone is expanded.

size: .
length: 18
V: TRBV7-6
J: TRBJ2-1
D: TRBD2
DNA: TGTGCCGAAGAACCGGGACTAGCTCAAGAGTATCTTTACAATGAGCAGTTCTTC
CDR3: CAEEPGLAQEYLYNEQFF

size: few
length: 16
V: TRBV7-9
J: TRBJ2-2
D: TRBD1
DNA: TGTGCCAGCAGCTCCAAGGGGGCAGGGTACACCGGGGAGCTGTTTTTT
CDR3: CASSSKGAGYTGELFF

size: .
length: 14
V: TRBV15
J: TRBJ2-5
D: .
DNA: TGTGCCACCAGCAGAGCCCCCTACCAAGAGACCCAGTACTTC
CDR3: CATSRAPYQETQYF

size: .
length: 14
V: TRBV6-5
J: TRBJ2-7
D: TRBD1
DNA: TGTGCCAGCAGTTACCGTGGGACAGGGCTCGAGCAGTACTTC
CDR3: CASSYRGTGLEQYF

size: .
length: 15
V: TRBV25-1
J: TRBJ2-7
D: TRBD1
DNA: TGTGCCAGCAGTATACGGACAGGGGGTACCGTCCAGCAGTACTTC
CDR3: CASSIRTGGTVQQYF

size: .
length: 16
V: TRBV5-1
J: TRBJ2-1
D: .
DNA: TGCGCCAGCAGCTTAGGGACACAACAGAACTACAATGAGCAGTTCTTC
CDR3: CASSLGTQQNYNEQFF

size: few
length: 12
V: TRBV7-9
J: TRBJ2-7
D: .
DNA: TGTGCCAGCAGCTTATACGGGTACGAGCAGTACTTC
CDR3: CASSLYGYEQYF

size: once
length: 13
V: TRBV18
J: TRBJ2-1
D: TRBD1
DNA: TGTGCCAGCTCATTAAACAGGGGCAATGAGCAGTTCTTC
CDR3: CASSLNRGNEQFF

size: .
length: 14
V: TRBV5-4
J: TRBJ1-5
D: .
DNA: TGTGCCAGCAGCTTGCAGGGCGACGGCCAGCCCCAGCATTTT
CDR3: CASSLQGDGQPQHF

size: once
length: 17
V: TRBV30
J: TRBJ1-6
D: .
DNA: TGTGCCTGGTCGCGCGGAGGAGTAAGCTCCTATAATTCACCCCTCCACTTT
CDR3: CAWSRGGVSSYNSPLHF

size: .
length: 16
V: TRBV11-1
J: TRBJ2-1
D: TRBD2
DNA: TGTGCCAGCAGCTTAGATGGGACTAGCTCTAACAATGAGCAGTTCTTC
CDR3: CASSLDGTSSNNEQFF

size: .
length: 14
V: TRBV6-5
J: TRBJ1-2
D: .
DNA: TGTGCCAGCGGACCCGGAACAGGCGCCTATGGCTACACCTTC
CDR3: CASGPGTGAYGYTF

size: .
length: 15
V: TRBV4-2
J: TRBJ2-2
D: .
DNA: TGTGCCAGCAGCCAAGGGTTCGGAGCCCGGATGGAGCTGTTTTTT
CDR3: CASSQGFGARMELFF

size: .
length: 13
V: TRBV4-1
J: TRBJ2-7
D: .
DNA: TGCGCCAGCAGCAATTGGGGAGCAAACGAGCAGTACTTC
CDR3: CASSNWGANEQYF

size: .
length: 17
V: TRBV5-4
J: TRBJ2-3
D: TRBD2
DNA: TGTGCCAGCAGTGAGCTAGCGGGAGGGCTGAGCACAGATACGCAGTATTTT
CDR3: CASSELAGGLSTDTQYF

size: once
length: 15
V: TRBV5-1
J: TRBJ1-1
D: .
DNA: TGCGCCAGCAGCTCCCAGACAGGCGGGGGTACTGAAGCTTTCTTT
CDR3: CASSSQTGGGTEAFF

size: .
length: 15
V: TRBV7-9
J: TRBJ1-1
D: .
DNA: TGTTCCAGCAGCCCATGGACAGCTGAAACCACTGAAGCTTTCTTT
CDR3: CSSSPWTAETTEAFF

size: .
length: 15
V: TRBV27
J: TRBJ1-4
D: .
DNA: TGTGCCAGCAGTCCTTGGGACTCAACTAATGAAAAACTGTTTTTT
CDR3: CASSPWDSTNEKLFF

size: few
length: 14
V: TRBV7-9
J: TRBJ1-1
D: .
DNA: TGTGCCAGCAGCTTGGGGGGGCGCCGGACTGAAGCTTTCTTT
CDR3: CASSLGGRRTEAFF

size: .
length: 12
V: TRBV5-1
J: TRBJ2-5
D: TRBD2
DNA: TGCGCCAGCAGCTTGGCCAGGGAGGGCCAGTACTTC
CDR3: CASSLAREGQYF

size: .
length: 14
V: TRBV4-2
J: TRBJ2-1
D: .
DNA: TGTGCCAGCAGCCAGGAAGCGGGCCACAATGAGCAGTTCTTC
CDR3: CASSQEAGHNEQFF

size: once
length: 11
V: TRBV14
J: TRBJ2-7
D: TRBD2
DNA: TGTGCCAGCAGCCCGGGAGGGGAGCAGTACTTC
CDR3: CASSPGGEQYF

size: .
length: 17
V: TRBV25-1
J: TRBJ2-1
D: .
DNA: TGTGCCAGCAGTGACAGGACAGAGGCGAGACCCTACAATGAGCAGTTCTTC
CDR3: CASSDRTEARPYNEQFF

size: .
length: 11
V: TRBV25-1
J: TRBJ2-5
D: .
DNA: TGTGCCAGCAGTGAATACGGGACCCAGTACTTC
CDR3: CASSEYGTQYF

size: .
length: 16
V: TRBV7-9
J: TRBJ2-5
D: TRBD2
DNA: TGTGCCAGCAGCTTATGGCTAGCGGGACTACAAGAGACCCAGTACTTC
CDR3: CASSLWLAGLQETQYF

size: .
length: 16
V: TRBV4-2
J: TRBJ2-2
D: .
DNA: TGTGCCAGCAGCCTTGGACTGGGACAGAACACCGGGGAGCTGTTTTTT
CDR3: CASSLGLGQNTGELFF

size: .
length: 15
V: TRBV11-1
J: TRBJ1-2
D: .
DNA: TGTGCCAGCAGCAAAGGGGGACAAATAGACTATGGCTACACCTTC
CDR3: CASSKGGQIDYGYTF

size: once
length: 13
V: TRBV29-1
J: TRBJ1-3
D: .
DNA: TGCAGCGTTGAAGTAGGGGGTGCAAACACCATATATTTT
CDR3: CSVEVGGANTIYF

size: .
length: 16
V: TRBV18
J: TRBJ2-3
D: TRBD2
DNA: TGTGCCAGCTCAGAACTAGCGGAGCCCCGCACAGATACGCAGTATTTT
CDR3: CASSELAEPRTDTQYF

size: .
length: 15
V: TRBV2
J: TRBJ1-5
D: TRBD1
DNA: TGTGCCAGCAGTGGAGAGACAGGGGGCGTTCAGCCCCAGCATTTT
CDR3: CASSGETGGVQPQHF

size: .
length: 17
V: TRBV28
J: TRBJ1-3
D: TRBD1
DNA: TGTGCCAGCAGCCCGGGACAGGGGGCTGCGTGGGGAAACACCATATATTTT
CDR3: CASSPGQGAAWGNTIYF

size: .
length: 15
V: TRBV7-9
J: TRBJ2-7
D: TRBD2
DNA: TGTGCCAGCAGCACCGGACTAGCGGGGACCTACGAGCAGTACTTC
CDR3: CASSTGLAGTYEQYF

size: once
length: 13
V: TRBV6-1
J: TRBJ2-2
D: .
DNA: TGTGCCAGCAGTGGGCTAGCGCCCGGGGAGCTGTTTTTT
CDR3: CASSGLAPGELFF